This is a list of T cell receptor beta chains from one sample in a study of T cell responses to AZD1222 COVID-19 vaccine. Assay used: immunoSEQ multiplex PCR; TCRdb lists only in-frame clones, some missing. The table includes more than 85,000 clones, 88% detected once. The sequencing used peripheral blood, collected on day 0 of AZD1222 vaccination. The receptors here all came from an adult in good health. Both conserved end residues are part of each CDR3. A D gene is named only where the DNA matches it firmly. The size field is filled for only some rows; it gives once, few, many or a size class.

CDR3aa: CASSESQINTEAFF
CDR3nt: TGCGCCAGCAGTGAGTCCCAGATAAACACTGAAGCTTTCTTT
abundance: NA
d_gene: NA
j_gene: TRBJ1-1
v_gene: TRBV10-1

CDR3aa: CASSSRTSGRAGEQFF
CDR3nt: TGTGCCAGCAGCTCCCGGACTAGCGGGAGGGCCGGTGAGCAGTTCTTC
abundance: once
d_gene: TRBD2
j_gene: TRBJ2-1
v_gene: TRBV11-1

CDR3aa: CASIQGGGRETQYF
CDR3nt: TGTGCCAGCATCCAGGGCGGGGGCCGAGAGACCCAGTACTTC
abundance: NA
d_gene: NA
j_gene: TRBJ2-5
v_gene: TRBV27

CDR3aa: CASSQWGQRQETQYF
CDR3nt: TGTGCCAGCAGCCAATGGGGACAGCGACAAGAGACCCAGTACTTC
abundance: NA
d_gene: TRBD1
j_gene: TRBJ2-5
v_gene: TRBV3-1/TRBV3-2

CDR3aa: CASSPRDRITDTQYF
CDR3nt: TGTGCCAGCTCACCAAGGGACCGAATCACAGATACGCAGTATTTT
abundance: NA
d_gene: NA
j_gene: TRBJ2-3
v_gene: TRBV18

CDR3aa: CASRKTPPVPYEQYF
CDR3nt: TGTGCCAGCAGAAAGACTCCTCCCGTTCCCTACGAGCAGTACTTC
abundance: NA
d_gene: NA
j_gene: TRBJ2-7
v_gene: TRBV27

CDR3aa: CASSVGAGDNRETQYF
CDR3nt: TGTGCCAGCAGCGTAGGGGCAGGGGATAATCGGGAGACCCAGTACTTC
abundance: once
d_gene: NA
j_gene: TRBJ2-5
v_gene: TRBV9

CDR3aa: CASSSNRGGLAGMEEQFF
CDR3nt: TGTGCCAGCAGCTCCAATAGGGGGGGACTAGCGGGAATGGAGGAGCAGTTCTTC
abundance: NA
d_gene: TRBD2
j_gene: TRBJ2-1
v_gene: TRBV11-2

CDR3aa: CATSDWGPQETQYF
CDR3nt: TGTGCCACCAGTGATTGGGGTCCACAAGAGACCCAGTACTTC
abundance: many
d_gene: NA
j_gene: TRBJ2-5
v_gene: TRBV24-1

CDR3aa: CASSLIPGQGVDSGANVLTF
CDR3nt: TGTGCCAGCAGCTTGATACCGGGACAGGGGGTCGACTCTGGGGCCAACGTCCTGACTTTC
abundance: NA
d_gene: TRBD1
j_gene: TRBJ2-6
v_gene: TRBV7-3

CDR3aa: CASSVAGGNTEAFF
CDR3nt: TGTGCCAGCAGCGTAGCCGGGGGAAACACTGAAGCTTTCTTT
abundance: NA
d_gene: NA
j_gene: TRBJ1-1
v_gene: TRBV9

CDR3aa: CASSEGQGGMNTEAFF
CDR3nt: TGTGCCAGTAGCGAGGGACAGGGGGGAATGAACACTGAAGCTTTCTTT
abundance: NA
d_gene: TRBD1
j_gene: TRBJ1-1
v_gene: TRBV19

CDR3aa: CSASRDFSYNEQFF
CDR3nt: TGCAGTGCTAGTAGGGACTTTTCCTACAATGAGCAGTTCTTC
abundance: NA
d_gene: NA
j_gene: TRBJ2-1
v_gene: TRBV20-1

CDR3aa: CASRTRDLSSYNEQFF
CDR3nt: TGCGCCAGCAGGACCCGGGACCTCAGCTCCTACAATGAGCAGTTCTTC
abundance: NA
d_gene: NA
j_gene: TRBJ2-1
v_gene: TRBV10-2

CDR3aa: CASSWTGLNEKLFF
CDR3nt: TGTGCCAGCAGTTGGACAGGCCTTAATGAAAAACTGTTTTTT
abundance: NA
d_gene: TRBD1
j_gene: TRBJ1-4
v_gene: TRBV27

CDR3aa: CASSLGVDINQPQHF
CDR3nt: TGCGCCAGCAGCTTGGGGGTCGACATTAATCAGCCCCAGCATTTT
abundance: NA
d_gene: NA
j_gene: TRBJ1-5
v_gene: TRBV5-1

CDR3aa: CASSVGVATSYEQYF
CDR3nt: TGTGCCAGCAGCGTAGGGGTAGCTACTTCCTACGAGCAGTACTTC
abundance: NA
d_gene: NA
j_gene: TRBJ2-7
v_gene: TRBV9

CDR3aa: CASSYDAGTGGSNYGYTF
CDR3nt: TGTGCCAGCAGCTACGATGCCGGGACAGGGGGATCTAACTATGGCTACACCTTC
abundance: NA
d_gene: TRBD1
j_gene: TRBJ1-2
v_gene: TRBV11-2

CDR3aa: CSDTQGAGGYTF
CDR3nt: TGCAGCGACACCCAGGGGGCGGGAGGCTACACCTTC
abundance: NA
d_gene: TRBD1
j_gene: TRBJ1-2
v_gene: TRBV29-1

CDR3aa: CASSEILGQRRNTEAFF
CDR3nt: TGTGCCAGCAGTGAAATACTAGGACAGAGGAGGAACACTGAAGCTTTCTTT
abundance: NA
d_gene: NA
j_gene: TRBJ1-1
v_gene: TRBV6-1

CDR3aa: CASSGTAGGELFF
CDR3nt: TGTGCCAGCAGTGGGACAGCGGGCGGGGAGCTGTTTTTT
abundance: NA
d_gene: NA
j_gene: TRBJ2-2
v_gene: TRBV12-3/TRBV12-4

CDR3aa: CASSPRGPTNTGELFF
CDR3nt: TGTGCCAGCAGCCCCCGGGGACCTACAAACACCGGGGAGCTGTTTTTT
abundance: NA
d_gene: NA
j_gene: TRBJ2-2
v_gene: TRBV7-2

CDR3aa: CASSPAGETQYF
CDR3nt: TGTGCCAGCAGCCCAGCTGGGGAGACCCAGTACTTC
abundance: NA
d_gene: NA
j_gene: TRBJ2-5
v_gene: TRBV7-2

CDR3aa: CASSLVTTSYGYTF
CDR3nt: TGTGCCAGCAGCTTGGTCACTACTTCCTATGGCTACACCTTC
abundance: NA
d_gene: NA
j_gene: TRBJ1-2
v_gene: TRBV5-5

CDR3aa: CASSLTRNTGELFF
CDR3nt: TGTGCCAGCAGCCTGACTAGAAACACCGGGGAGCTGTTTTTT
abundance: NA
d_gene: NA
j_gene: TRBJ2-2
v_gene: TRBV7-3

CDR3aa: CASSPQETQYF
CDR3nt: TGCGCCAGCAGCCCCCAAGAGACCCAGTACTTC
abundance: NA
d_gene: NA
j_gene: TRBJ2-5
v_gene: TRBV5-1

CDR3aa: CASSFWTGDTGELFF
CDR3nt: TGTGCCAGCAGTTTCTGGACAGGCGACACCGGGGAGCTGTTTTTT
abundance: NA
d_gene: TRBD1
j_gene: TRBJ2-2
v_gene: TRBV27

CDR3aa: CAISGGLAGVQEQYF
CDR3nt: TGTGCCATCAGTGGGGGACTAGCGGGAGTTCAAGAGCAGTACTTC
abundance: NA
d_gene: TRBD2
j_gene: TRBJ2-7
v_gene: TRBV10-3

CDR3aa: CASSFTGPEKGYTF
CDR3nt: TGTGCCAGCAGTTTTACAGGGCCAGAGAAAGGCTACACCTTC
abundance: few
d_gene: NA
j_gene: TRBJ1-2
v_gene: TRBV28

CDR3aa: CASSTPGLAGGADTQYF
CDR3nt: TGTGCCAGTAGTACCCCTGGGCTAGCGGGAGGGGCAGATACGCAGTATTTT
abundance: NA
d_gene: TRBD2
j_gene: TRBJ2-3
v_gene: TRBV19

CDR3aa: CASSSPATGALEQYF
CDR3nt: TGTGCCAGCAGTTCCCCCGCGACAGGGGCCCTCGAGCAGTACTTC
abundance: NA
d_gene: TRBD1
j_gene: TRBJ2-7
v_gene: TRBV6-6

CDR3aa: CASSFGGAGNQPQHF
CDR3nt: TGTGCCAGCAGCTTTGGGGGAGCGGGCAATCAGCCCCAGCATTTT
abundance: NA
d_gene: NA
j_gene: TRBJ1-5
v_gene: TRBV27

CDR3aa: CASSLGTGSPNEQFF
CDR3nt: TGTGCCAGCAGCCTCGGGACAGGTTCCCCCAATGAGCAGTTCTTC
abundance: NA
d_gene: TRBD1
j_gene: TRBJ2-1
v_gene: TRBV9

CDR3aa: CASSLERGRKPQHF
CDR3nt: TGTGCCAGCAGCTTAGAGAGGGGTCGAAAGCCCCAGCATTTT
abundance: few
d_gene: NA
j_gene: TRBJ1-5
v_gene: TRBV7-2

CDR3aa: CASSQDDRGANTGELFF
CDR3nt: TGCGCCAGCAGCCAGGACGACAGGGGAGCGAACACCGGGGAGCTGTTTTTT
abundance: NA
d_gene: TRBD1
j_gene: TRBJ2-2
v_gene: TRBV4-3

CDR3aa: CASSQAGRAETQYF
CDR3nt: TGTGCCAGCAGCCAAGCTGGCAGGGCGGAGACCCAGTACTTC
abundance: NA
d_gene: NA
j_gene: TRBJ2-5
v_gene: TRBV3-1/TRBV3-2

CDR3aa: CASSQEPGFSTGELFF
CDR3nt: TGCGCCAGCAGCCAAGAACCCGGGTTTAGTACCGGGGAGCTGTTTTTT
abundance: NA
d_gene: NA
j_gene: TRBJ2-2
v_gene: TRBV4-1

CDR3aa: CASSSGGRQWGQGQYEQYF
CDR3nt: TGTGCCAGCAGCTCCGGGGGTCGGCAGTGGGGACAGGGTCAATACGAGCAGTACTTC
abundance: NA
d_gene: TRBD1
j_gene: TRBJ2-7
v_gene: TRBV28

CDR3aa: CASSLGSGRLNTEAFF
CDR3nt: TGTGCCAGCAGCTTGGGGTCCGGCAGGTTGAACACTGAAGCTTTCTTT
abundance: once
d_gene: NA
j_gene: TRBJ1-1
v_gene: TRBV5-4

CDR3aa: CASSKSGTGLYEQYF
CDR3nt: TGTGCCAGCAGTAAATCCGGGACAGGGTTGTACGAGCAGTACTTC
abundance: NA
d_gene: TRBD1
j_gene: TRBJ2-7
v_gene: TRBV27

CDR3aa: CATASGGQGKGNTIYF
CDR3nt: TGTGCCACCGCCAGCGGGGGACAGGGTAAAGGAAACACCATATATTTT
abundance: once
d_gene: TRBD1
j_gene: TRBJ1-3
v_gene: TRBV24-1

CDR3aa: CASSRQGLAGVTGELFF
CDR3nt: TGTGCCAGTAGTAGGCAGGGACTAGCGGGAGTAACCGGGGAGCTGTTTTTT
abundance: NA
d_gene: TRBD2
j_gene: TRBJ2-2
v_gene: TRBV19

CDR3aa: CASSVASGRALNEQFF
CDR3nt: TGTGCCAGCAGCGTTGCTAGCGGGAGGGCCTTGAATGAGCAGTTCTTC
abundance: NA
d_gene: TRBD2
j_gene: TRBJ2-1
v_gene: TRBV9

CDR3aa: CASSKSSGAGNNEQFF
CDR3nt: TGTGCCAGCAGCAAATCGAGTGGAGCGGGGAACAATGAGCAGTTCTTC
abundance: NA
d_gene: TRBD2
j_gene: TRBJ2-1
v_gene: TRBV7-3

CDR3aa: CASRSPPGTVSYEQYF
CDR3nt: TGTGCCAGCAGGTCACCCCCCGGGACAGTATCCTACGAGCAGTACTTC
abundance: NA
d_gene: TRBD1
j_gene: TRBJ2-7
v_gene: TRBV28